Listed below are T cell receptor beta chains from one sample, sequenced in a study of T cells in Graves' hyperthyroidism and ophthalmopathy. TCRdb called the multiplex PCR reads again in MiXCR, with one record for every CDR3 protein. The data show some 500,000 distinct CDR3 sequences, around 15% seen once. Sequenced sample: blood. The receptor source for this set is a woman aged 30 to 39 with Graves' ophthalmopathy. Both conserved end residues are part of each CDR3. D genes are given only for firm matches. Expanded clones are given a class, and other clones once, few, many or no size at all.

CDR3 DNA: TGTGCCAGCAGCCAAGATCGAAACACCAGATCGCAGTATTTT
CDR3 protein: CASSQDRNTRSQYF
clone size: many
V gene: TRBV3-1
D gene: NA
J gene: TRBJ2-3

CDR3 DNA: TGCAGTGGAAGGGACAGGGAAAACATTCAGTACTTC
CDR3 protein: CSGRDRENIQYF
clone size: many
V gene: TRBV20-1
D gene: TRBD1
J gene: TRBJ2-4

CDR3 DNA: TGTGCCAGTAGGGGACATCAGAGCTCCTACGAGCAGTACTTC
CDR3 protein: CASRGHQSSYEQYF
clone size: few
V gene: TRBV25-1
D gene: NA
J gene: TRBJ2-7

CDR3 DNA: TGTGCCAGCAGTTACCCGGGACAGGGTGATGAAAAACTGTTTTTT
CDR3 protein: CASSYPGQGDEKLFF
clone size: few
V gene: TRBV6-5
D gene: TRBD1
J gene: TRBJ1-4

CDR3 DNA: TGCAGTGCCAAAAAAGGGACTAGCGGGTCCTACGAGCAGTACTTC
CDR3 protein: CSAKKGTSGSYEQYF
clone size: many
V gene: TRBV20-1
D gene: TRBD2
J gene: TRBJ2-7

CDR3 DNA: TGCAGTGCTTCGGGACAGATTAACACTGAAGCTTTCTTT
CDR3 protein: CSASGQINTEAFF
clone size: many
V gene: TRBV20-1
D gene: TRBD1
J gene: TRBJ1-1

CDR3 DNA: TGCGCCAGCAGCCTAAGAGGGTGGGGCGACGAGCAGTACTTC
CDR3 protein: CASSLRGWGDEQYF
clone size: many
V gene: TRBV5-1
D gene: NA
J gene: TRBJ2-7

CDR3 DNA: TGCAGTGCTAAGGGATCCGGAAACACCATATATTTT
CDR3 protein: CSAKGSGNTIYF
clone size: NA
V gene: TRBV20-1
D gene: NA
J gene: TRBJ1-3

CDR3 DNA: TGTGCCAGCAGTTTTAACCTGGGGACTCCGAATACCGGGGAGCTGTTTTTT
CDR3 protein: CASSFNLGTPNTGELFF
clone size: NA
V gene: TRBV7-3
D gene: NA
J gene: TRBJ2-2

CDR3 DNA: TGTGCCAGCAGCGGCACCATGGTAAACCTTGAAGCTTTCTTT
CDR3 protein: CASSGTMVNLEAFF
clone size: many
V gene: TRBV7-9
D gene: NA
J gene: TRBJ1-1

CDR3 DNA: TGCAGTGCTAGAGGGGTTACCGAGCAGTACTTC
CDR3 protein: CSARGVTEQYF
clone size: many
V gene: TRBV20-1
D gene: NA
J gene: TRBJ2-7

CDR3 DNA: TGTGCCAGCAGCGAGAGTGGAGCAGGATCTAATTCACCCCTCCACTTT
CDR3 protein: CASSESGAGSNSPLHF
clone size: NA
V gene: TRBV9
D gene: NA
J gene: TRBJ1-6

CDR3 DNA: TGTGCCAGCAGTTTAGCTGGTCTAGCGGAATCCTACGAGCAGTACTTC
CDR3 protein: CASSLAGLAESYEQYF
clone size: many
V gene: TRBV12-3/TRBV12-4
D gene: TRBD2
J gene: TRBJ2-7

CDR3 DNA: TGTGCCAGCAGCCAAGAGGCCGGGAGTTTCCGCGAGCAGTACTTC
CDR3 protein: CASSQEAGSFREQYF
clone size: few
V gene: TRBV4-2
D gene: NA
J gene: TRBJ2-7

CDR3 DNA: TGCGCCAGCAGCCCACTGACTAGCGGGAGTGGCTCAGATACGCAGTATTTT
CDR3 protein: CASSPLTSGSGSDTQYF
clone size: few
V gene: TRBV4-1
D gene: TRBD2
J gene: TRBJ2-3

CDR3 DNA: TGTGCCAGCACCCGGGACAGCACCTACGAGCAGTACTTC
CDR3 protein: CASTRDSTYEQYF
clone size: NA
V gene: TRBV28
D gene: TRBD1
J gene: TRBJ2-7

CDR3 DNA: TGTGCCAGCTTTGGATATGGCACAGATACGCAGTATTTT
CDR3 protein: CASFGYGTDTQYF
clone size: many
V gene: TRBV2
D gene: NA
J gene: TRBJ2-3

CDR3 DNA: TGTGCCAGCAGCCATCAGGGATCCCCGTATGGCTACACCTTC
CDR3 protein: CASSHQGSPYGYTF
clone size: few
V gene: TRBV3-1
D gene: NA
J gene: TRBJ1-2

CDR3 DNA: TGTGCCAGCAGCTTCGGACTAGCGGAGATATACAATGAGCAGTTCTTC
CDR3 protein: CASSFGLAEIYNEQFF
clone size: NA
V gene: TRBV7-2
D gene: TRBD2
J gene: TRBJ2-1

CDR3 DNA: TGTGCCAGCAGCTACGGACAGGGTTCACCCCTCCACTTT
CDR3 protein: CASSYGQGSPLHF
clone size: many
V gene: TRBV11-2
D gene: TRBD1
J gene: TRBJ1-6

CDR3 DNA: TGCAGCGTTGAGACCGGGGTAGCAATGAACACTGAAGCTTTCTTT
CDR3 protein: CSVETGVAMNTEAFF
clone size: few
V gene: TRBV29-1
D gene: NA
J gene: TRBJ1-1

CDR3 DNA: TGTGCCAGCAGTTTATGGATCGATCCCCAAGAGACCCAGTACTTC
CDR3 protein: CASSLWIDPQETQYF
clone size: NA
V gene: TRBV28
D gene: NA
J gene: TRBJ2-5

CDR3 DNA: TGTGCCAGCAGTCCAGGAAAGGGGCAGGACGACGAGCAGTACTTC
CDR3 protein: CASSPGKGQDDEQYF
clone size: many
V gene: TRBV12-3/TRBV12-4
D gene: NA
J gene: TRBJ2-7

CDR3 DNA: TGCGCCAGCAGCCCGAGGGCCGGGGACACCGGGGAGCTGTTTTTT
CDR3 protein: CASSPRAGDTGELFF
clone size: NA
V gene: TRBV4-3
D gene: NA
J gene: TRBJ2-2

CDR3 DNA: TGCGCCAGCAGCCAAGGTCAGAAACCTCGGGATTCACCCCTCCACTTT
CDR3 protein: CASSQGQKPRDSPLHF
clone size: NA
V gene: TRBV4-3
D gene: NA
J gene: TRBJ1-6

CDR3 DNA: TGTGCCAGCAGTTTATACGCCGACAAGAACTATGGCTACACCTTC
CDR3 protein: CASSLYADKNYGYTF
clone size: many
V gene: TRBV27
D gene: NA
J gene: TRBJ1-2

CDR3 DNA: TGTGCCAGCAGCTTACAACCGGCAGGGGGTACAGATACGCAGTATTTT
CDR3 protein: CASSLQPAGGTDTQYF
clone size: many
V gene: TRBV11-2
D gene: TRBD1
J gene: TRBJ2-3

CDR3 DNA: TGTGCCAGCAGCTTAGGTTCGTCAGGGGTCCTCTCCTACGAGCAGTACTTC
CDR3 protein: CASSLGSSGVLSYEQYF
clone size: many
V gene: TRBV7-2
D gene: NA
J gene: TRBJ2-7

CDR3 DNA: TGTGCCAGCAGTCTGCTACAGGGGGTATACGAAAAACTGTTTTTT
CDR3 protein: CASSLLQGVYEKLFF
clone size: few
V gene: TRBV28
D gene: TRBD1
J gene: TRBJ1-4

CDR3 DNA: TGTGCCTGGGAGGGGGGTAGCGGGAGATTCTACAATGAGCAGTTCTTC
CDR3 protein: CAWEGGSGRFYNEQFF
clone size: few
V gene: TRBV30
D gene: TRBD2
J gene: TRBJ2-1

CDR3 DNA: TGTGCCTGGAGTGTACCTTGGACGACTAATGAAAAACTGTTTTTT
CDR3 protein: CAWSVPWTTNEKLFF
clone size: many
V gene: TRBV30
D gene: NA
J gene: TRBJ1-4

CDR3 DNA: TGCGCCAGCAGCCAAGGGGGTCTAGGAGAATTGTCATCCTACGAGCAGTACTTC
CDR3 protein: CASSQGGLGELSSYEQYF
clone size: few
V gene: TRBV4-1
D gene: NA
J gene: TRBJ2-7

CDR3 DNA: TGTGCCAGCAGCTTGCAGCGGTCAGGGACCCAGTACTTC
CDR3 protein: CASSLQRSGTQYF
clone size: few
V gene: TRBV5-6
D gene: NA
J gene: TRBJ2-5

CDR3 DNA: TGTGCCAGCAGTTTCCTCCGACTACGGTCGGGGTACAATGAGCAGTTCTTC
CDR3 protein: CASSFLRLRSGYNEQFF
clone size: many
V gene: TRBV28
D gene: NA
J gene: TRBJ2-1

CDR3 DNA: TGTGCCAGCAGCTTACGGATGCGGGAGGTCGGTCTTAGCTCCTACAATGAGCAGTTCTTC
CDR3 protein: CASSLRMREVGLSSYNEQFF
clone size: many
V gene: TRBV7-2
D gene: TRBD2
J gene: TRBJ2-1

CDR3 DNA: TGTGCCACCAGCAGAGAATCCCAGGGAATTATCTACGAGCAGTACTTC
CDR3 protein: CATSRESQGIIYEQYF
clone size: NA
V gene: TRBV15
D gene: NA
J gene: TRBJ2-7

CDR3 DNA: TGCAGTGCTAGACTAGCGGGGCAGAACACCGGGGAGCTGTTTTTT
CDR3 protein: CSARLAGQNTGELFF
clone size: many
V gene: TRBV20-1
D gene: TRBD2
J gene: TRBJ2-2

CDR3 DNA: TGCAGTGCTAGAGTTGGGCCTACCCTTGGGTCACCCCTCCACTTT
CDR3 protein: CSARVGPTLGSPLHF
clone size: few
V gene: TRBV20-1
D gene: NA
J gene: TRBJ1-6

CDR3 DNA: TGTGCCAGCACCTTGGGTACTGAGACCCAGTACTTC
CDR3 protein: CASTLGTETQYF
clone size: NA
V gene: TRBV6-1
D gene: NA
J gene: TRBJ2-5

CDR3 DNA: TGTGCCAGCACCTTAGACGGTCTCCTCTCGTATTTT
CDR3 protein: CASTLDGLLSYF
clone size: many
V gene: TRBV28
D gene: NA
J gene: TRBJ2-3

CDR3 DNA: TGTGCCAGCAGCTTAGAAGGGGACACCGGGGAGCTGTTTTTT
CDR3 protein: CASSLEGDTGELFF
clone size: many
V gene: TRBV7-6
D gene: NA
J gene: TRBJ2-2

CDR3 DNA: TGTGCCAGCAGTTCTAGGACAGGGGGCGTAAGTAATCAGCCCCAGCATTTT
CDR3 protein: CASSSRTGGVSNQPQHF
clone size: NA
V gene: TRBV6-9
D gene: TRBD1
J gene: TRBJ1-5

CDR3 DNA: TGTGCCAGCAGCTTAGACCAGGGACGCACAGATACGCAGTATTTT
CDR3 protein: CASSLDQGRTDTQYF
clone size: many
V gene: TRBV7-2
D gene: NA
J gene: TRBJ2-3

CDR3 DNA: TGTGCCAGCAGCTTAGGACAGGCTCGCACAGATACGCAGTATTTT
CDR3 protein: CASSLGQARTDTQYF
clone size: many
V gene: TRBV9
D gene: TRBD1
J gene: TRBJ2-3

CDR3 DNA: TGTGCCAGCAGCCAAGGTGTATACGAGCAGTACTTC
CDR3 protein: CASSQGVYEQYF
clone size: many
V gene: TRBV3-1
D gene: NA
J gene: TRBJ2-7

CDR3 DNA: TGCGCCAGCAGCCGGGACTCCAGGACCGGGGAGCTGTTTTTT
CDR3 protein: CASSRDSRTGELFF
clone size: NA
V gene: TRBV4-3
D gene: NA
J gene: TRBJ2-2

CDR3 DNA: TGCGCCAGCAGCCTACAGTCCTACAATGAGCAGTTCTTC
CDR3 protein: CASSLQSYNEQFF
clone size: many
V gene: TRBV5-1
D gene: NA
J gene: TRBJ2-1

CDR3 DNA: TGTGCCAGCAGTGAGGAGACAGGGGGAGTTGATGAGCAGTTCTTC
CDR3 protein: CASSEETGGVDEQFF
clone size: NA
V gene: TRBV6-1
D gene: TRBD1
J gene: TRBJ2-1

CDR3 DNA: TGTGCCAGCAGTTACCTTACGGATACGCAGTATTTT
CDR3 protein: CASSYLTDTQYF
clone size: many
V gene: TRBV6-2/TRBV6-3
D gene: NA
J gene: TRBJ2-3

CDR3 DNA: TGCAGCGCCGAGGACAGTACGAAAGCTTTCTTT
CDR3 protein: CSAEDSTKAFF
clone size: few
V gene: TRBV29-1
D gene: NA
J gene: TRBJ1-1

CDR3 DNA: TGTGCCAGTAGTCCCTGGGACAGTGAATCCCACGAGCAGTACTTC
CDR3 protein: CASSPWDSESHEQYF
clone size: NA
V gene: TRBV19
D gene: TRBD1
J gene: TRBJ2-7

CDR3 DNA: TGTGCCAGCTCACTGACGGACAGCGTACTTAGCAATCAGCCCCAGCATTTT
CDR3 protein: CASSLTDSVLSNQPQHF
clone size: NA
V gene: TRBV18
D gene: NA
J gene: TRBJ1-5

CDR3 DNA: TGTGCCAGCATCCCGAGGGGACCCTTCAATGAGCAGTTCTTC
CDR3 protein: CASIPRGPFNEQFF
clone size: few
V gene: TRBV6-2/TRBV6-3
D gene: NA
J gene: TRBJ2-1

CDR3 DNA: TGCAGTGCTAGAGACGCTACAGGGATCCAAGAGACCCAGTACTTC
CDR3 protein: CSARDATGIQETQYF
clone size: many
V gene: TRBV20-1
D gene: NA
J gene: TRBJ2-5